The rows below give T cell receptor beta chains drawn from one sample of a study of Graves' ophthalmopathy and Graves' hyperthyroidism. TCRdb reprocessed the multiplex PCR reads with MiXCR, giving one entry per CDR3 protein. The table lists around 1,000,000 distinct CDR3 sequences, about two fifths of them singletons. The source material was peripheral blood or thyroid tissue (not recorded which). The origin of the receptors is an adult man with Graves' hyperthyroidism. Each CDR3 is given with its conserved first and last residue. The D gene is left open where the match is weak. Some rows mark clone size as missing; the rest say once, few, many or name a class of expanded clone.

TRBD2 | once | TRBJ2-5 | TRBV10-3 | CAITSGTQETQYF | TGTGCCATCACTAGCGGGACCCAAGAGACCCAGTACTTC
TRBD1 | NA | TRBJ2-5 | TRBV11-1 | CASSHARDSGETQYF | TGTGCCAGCAGCCATGCCCGGGACAGTGGAGAGACCCAGTACTTC
NA | few | TRBJ2-7 | TRBV6-5 | CASQTGLDYEQYF | TGTGCCAGTCAGACAGGTTTGGACTACGAGCAGTACTTC
NA | many | TRBJ2-5 | TRBV5-1 | CASSLVSRSLETQYF | TGCGCCAGCAGCTTGGTATCCCGGAGTTTAGAGACCCAGTACTTC
TRBD2 | many | TRBJ2-7 | TRBV7-2 | CASSSPGLINDEQYF | TGTGCCAGCAGCTCCCCGGGACTAATTAACGACGAGCAGTACTTC
TRBD1 | NA | TRBJ1-2 | TRBV29-1 | CSVDLGQGVSGANYGYTF | TGCAGCGTTGACTTGGGACAGGGGGTGTCTGGGGCCAACTATGGCTACACCTTC
NA | NA | TRBJ1-1 | TRBV4-1 | CASSQDWGRATEAFF | TGCGCCAGCAGCCAAGATTGGGGGCGGGCCACTGAAGCTTTCTTT
NA | many | TRBJ1-1 | TRBV19 | CASSMGMNTEAFF | TGTGCCAGTAGTATGGGTATGAACACTGAAGCTTTCTTT
NA | many | TRBJ1-1 | TRBV19 | CASSTFWGGTEAFF | TGTGCCAGTAGCACCTTTTGGGGGGGGACTGAAGCTTTCTTT
TRBD1 | once | TRBJ2-5 | TRBV29-1 | CSAGTGGKTQYF | TGCAGCGCAGGGACAGGGGGAAAGACCCAGTACTTC
NA | NA | TRBJ2-5 | TRBV7-9 | CASSLASRVSLSQGKGQETQYF | TGTGCCAGCAGCTTAGCCTCCAGGGTCAGTTTATCGCAGGGGAAGGGCCAAGAGACCCAGTACTTC
NA | few | TRBJ2-2 | TRBV19 | CASSTRGGTNTGELFF | TGTGCCAGCAGTACTCGTGGAGGGACCAACACCGGGGAGCTGTTTTTT
NA | NA | TRBJ1-6 | TRBV7-8 | CASSLAPRVYSPLHF | TGTGCCAGCAGCTTAGCCCCTAGGGTTTATTCACCCCTCCACTTT
NA | many | TRBJ1-5 | TRBV2 | CASSEDSRSDQPQHF | TGTGCCAGCAGTGAAGACAGCCGTTCTGATCAGCCCCAGCATTTT
NA | many | TRBJ2-7 | TRBV18 | CASSPRDYEQYF | TGTGCCAGCAGCCCCAGGGACTACGAGCAGTACTTC
TRBD1 | many | TRBJ1-6 | TRBV20-1 | CSARITGQGSYSPLHF | TGCAGTGCTAGAATCACCGGACAGGGGAGTTATTCACCCCTCCACTTT
NA | many | TRBJ2-2 | TRBV14 | CASSEDTNTGELFF | TGTGCCAGCAGCGAAGACACAAACACCGGGGAGCTGTTTTTT
NA | many | TRBJ2-7 | TRBV4-3 | CASSQDGVGEQYF | TGCGCCAGCAGCCAAGATGGGGTGGGGGAGCAGTACTTC
TRBD1 | many | TRBJ2-7 | TRBV10-3 | CAGRQGNGYEQYF | TGTGCCGGGAGACAGGGAAATGGCTACGAGCAGTACTTC
TRBD2 | NA | TRBJ2-7 | TRBV7-2 | CASLFQRETYEQYF | TGTGCCAGCTTGTTCCAGCGGGAGACCTACGAGCAGTACTTC
TRBD2 | many | TRBJ2-5 | TRBV11-2 | CATRMGGRQETQYF | TGTGCCACACGGATGGGCGGGAGGCAAGAGACCCAGTACTTC
TRBD1 | NA | TRBJ1-1 | TRBV19 | CAGSPRTGANTEAFF | TGTGCCGGCTCACCACGGACAGGGGCGAACACTGAAGCTTTCTTT